The source of this T cell receptor (beta chain) is a study of cytomegalovirus exposure and HLA in healthy donors. In the study overall: There were 90 million to 130 million unique TCR beta sequences, drawn from 150 million to 200 million T cells, in an earlier analysis. Caucasian-associated ancestry cluster membership applied to over 80% of a few hundred genotyped donors.

This CDR3 has 15 residues. CDR1 is SGHRS and CDR2 is YFSETQ in the germline V gene. Trimming at V came to 4 bases and at J to 5 bases, leaving 10 bases not matched to a gene. The PCR used 60 Vbeta and 13 Jbeta primers. Assay used: immunoSEQ multiplex PCR; TCRdb lists only in-frame clones, some missing. The table has 87,000 or so clones, around 60% seen once. Study-level points and caveats: The authors listed 150 to 200 TCR beta chains as cytomegalovirus-associated. In a later analysis, several top co-occurrence clusters appeared linked to parvovirus B19, influenza, CMV and Epstein-Barr virus.

This clone was found a few times. Its antigen is as yet unknown. The chain is built from TRBV5-1 and TRBJ2-5; 8 positions agree with TRBD2. The sample was PBMCs. The sequence derives from a man aged 55 to 70 in good health and CMV-seronegative. The CDR3 loop is CASSLFVGGVETQYF. The CDR3 region has the DNA TGCGCCAGCAGCCTGTTCGTCGGGGGGGTGGAGACCCAGTACTTC. Variable domain in full (rest from reference TRBV5-1 and TRBJ2-5): KAGVTQTPRYLIKTRGQQVTLSCSPISGHRSVSWYQQTPGQGLQFLFEYFSETQRNKGNFPGRFSGRQFSNSRSEMNVSTLELGDSALYLCASSLFVGGVETQYFGPGTRLLVL.